What follows is one T cell receptor (beta chain) and its context. Its specificity is not known. This specimen includes other DNA sequences encoding the same CDR3. It was on ten immunoSEQ deep assay plates that unsorted PBMC DNA was sequenced. The data were produced by immunoSEQ multiplex PCR, yet TCRdb's version contains in-frame clones alone and is incomplete. The data show 450,000 to 550,000 clones, with around 74% seen just once and roughly 13% held by the top ten. The V end was cut by 1 base, the J end by 5 bases, with 8 bases between. The CDR3 loop spans 13 amino acids. Germline CDR1 and CDR2: SGHTA and FQGTGA. This specimen belongs to a study of shared clonotypes between healthy human individuals. General study findings and limits: The sole specimen, blood, was sampled, and tissue repertoires likely differ.

The unsorted samples took approximately 98 million PBMCs to get genomic DNA. The TCR was taken from a woman in her thirties or forties in good health. Some clones in this sample may be carry-over from other donors' samples. Material for sequencing was PBMCs. V and J are TRBV7-3 and TRBJ2-5; D unresolved. Here the CDR3 DNA reads TGTGCCAGCAGCTTAAACGCAGGCGAGACCCAGTACTTC. Encoded protein: CASSLNAGETQYF.